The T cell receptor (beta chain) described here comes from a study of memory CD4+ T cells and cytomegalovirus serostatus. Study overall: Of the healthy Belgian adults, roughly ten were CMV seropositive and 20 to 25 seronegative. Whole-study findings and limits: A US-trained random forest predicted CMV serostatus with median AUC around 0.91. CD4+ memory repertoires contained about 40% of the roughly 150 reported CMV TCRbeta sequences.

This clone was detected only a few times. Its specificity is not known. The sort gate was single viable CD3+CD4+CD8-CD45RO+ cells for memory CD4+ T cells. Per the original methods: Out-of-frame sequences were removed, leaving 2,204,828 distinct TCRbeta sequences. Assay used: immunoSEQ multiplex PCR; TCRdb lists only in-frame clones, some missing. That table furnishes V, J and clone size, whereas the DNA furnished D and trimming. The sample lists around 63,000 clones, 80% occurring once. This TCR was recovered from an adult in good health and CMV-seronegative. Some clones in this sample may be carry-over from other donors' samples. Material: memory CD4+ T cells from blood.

CDR3 in DNA: TGTGCCTGGAGTCGCGGGGGAGGCTATGGCTACACCTTC. Amino acid sequence: CAWSRGGGYGYTF. J is TRBJ1-2 and V is TRBV30; weak D call: TRBD1 (5 bases). Germline V gene lookup returns CDR1 GTSNPN and CDR2 SVGIG (reference sequence). V was trimmed by 2 bases and J by 4 bases, leaving 11 bases between them. This CDR3 contains 13 residues.